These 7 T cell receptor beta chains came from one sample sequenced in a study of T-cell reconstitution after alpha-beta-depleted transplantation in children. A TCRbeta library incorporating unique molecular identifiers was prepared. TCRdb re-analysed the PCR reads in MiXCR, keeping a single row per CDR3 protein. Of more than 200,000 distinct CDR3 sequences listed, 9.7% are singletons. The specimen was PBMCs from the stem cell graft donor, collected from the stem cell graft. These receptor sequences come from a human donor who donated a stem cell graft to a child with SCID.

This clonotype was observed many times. In DNA, the CDR3 is TGTGCCAGCACCCCGGGACCGAATCAGCCCCAGCATTTT. It is translated as CASTPGPNQPQHF. This chain links TRBV7-2 with TRBJ1-5, with D possibly being TRBD1 (5 bases). CDR1 SGHTA and CDR2 FQGNSA come from the germline V gene. The length of the CDR3 is 13 residues. V lost 7 bases, J lost 4 bases, and 11 bases lay in between. The full variable domain, with the rest looked up from reference TRBV7-2 and TRBJ1-5, is GAGVSQSPSNKVTEKGKDVELRCDPISGHTALYWYRQSLGQGLEFLIYFQGNSAPDKSGLPSDRFSAERTGGSVSTLTIQRTQQEDSAVYLCASTPGPNQPQHFGDGTRLSIL.

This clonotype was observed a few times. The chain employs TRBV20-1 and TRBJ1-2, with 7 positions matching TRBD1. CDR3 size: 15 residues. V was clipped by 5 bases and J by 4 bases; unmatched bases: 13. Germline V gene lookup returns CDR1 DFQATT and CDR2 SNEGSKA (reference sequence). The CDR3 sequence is CSADLSGQWPYGYTF. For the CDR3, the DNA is TGCAGTGCTGATTTGTCGGGACAGTGGCCCTATGGCTACACCTTC.

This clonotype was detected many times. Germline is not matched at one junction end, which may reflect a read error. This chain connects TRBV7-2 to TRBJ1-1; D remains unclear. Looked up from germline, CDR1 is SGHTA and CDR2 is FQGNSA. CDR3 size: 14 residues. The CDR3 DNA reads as TGCGCCAGCAGCTTGGGAGGATGGGGCACTGAAGCTTTCTTT. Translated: CASSLGGWGTEAFF.

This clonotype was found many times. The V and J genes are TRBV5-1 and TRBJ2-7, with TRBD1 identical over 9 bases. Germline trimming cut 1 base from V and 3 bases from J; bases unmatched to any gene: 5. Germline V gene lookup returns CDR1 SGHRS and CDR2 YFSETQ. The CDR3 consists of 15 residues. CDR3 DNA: TGCGCCAGCAGCTTGATAGGGACAGGGCTCTACGAGCAGTACTTC. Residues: CASSLIGTGLYEQYF. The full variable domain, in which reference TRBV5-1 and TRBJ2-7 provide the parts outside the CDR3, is KAGVTQTPRYLIKTRGQQVTLSCSPISGHRSVSWYQQTPGQGLQFLFEYFSETQRNKGNFPGRFSGRQFSNSRSEMNVSTLELGDSALYLCASSLIGTGLYEQYFGPGTRLTVT.

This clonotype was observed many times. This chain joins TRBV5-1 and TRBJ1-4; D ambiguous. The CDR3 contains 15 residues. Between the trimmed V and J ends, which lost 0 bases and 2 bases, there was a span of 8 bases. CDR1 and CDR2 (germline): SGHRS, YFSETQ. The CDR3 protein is CASSLVSSTNEKLFF. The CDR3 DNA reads TGCGCCAGCAGCTTGGTCTCCTCGACTAATGAAAAACTGTTTTTT.

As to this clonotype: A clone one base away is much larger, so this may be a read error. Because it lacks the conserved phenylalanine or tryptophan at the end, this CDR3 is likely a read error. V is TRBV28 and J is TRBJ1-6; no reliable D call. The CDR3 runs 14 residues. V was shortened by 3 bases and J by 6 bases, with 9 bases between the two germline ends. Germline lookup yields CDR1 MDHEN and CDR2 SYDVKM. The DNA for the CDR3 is TGTGCCAGCAGTTTGCAACAGAGTAATTCACCCCTCCACTCT. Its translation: CASSLQQSNSPLHS.

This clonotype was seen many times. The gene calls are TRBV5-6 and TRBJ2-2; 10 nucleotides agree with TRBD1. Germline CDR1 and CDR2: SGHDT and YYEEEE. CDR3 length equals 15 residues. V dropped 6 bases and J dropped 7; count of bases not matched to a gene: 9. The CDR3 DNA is TGTGCCAGCAACTCTGGGACAGGGGTCGTCGGGGAGCTGTTTTTT. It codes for CASNSGTGVVGELFF.